This T cell receptor beta chain was sequenced during a study of CD8+ T cells in alopecia areata. CDR3 length equals 15 residues. In germline, CDR1 is SGDLS, CDR2 YYNGEE. The V gene end was trimmed by 4 bases and the J gene end by 1 base; junction bases not matched to a gene: 4. Study conclusions and caveats: Researchers say the link of baseline CD8+ expansion to response remains uncertain, with one nonresponder.

Treatment meaning: oral pan-JAK inhibitor, 5-10 mg twice daily. On this clone itself: Its matching antigen is unknown.

Once RNA had been extracted, it was reverse transcribed into cDNA to act as the sequencing template. Assay used: immunoSEQ multiplex PCR; TCRdb lists only in-frame clones, some missing. The sample has approximately 100,000 clones, around 60% seen once. The clonotype comes from a human donor with alopecia areata. V and J are TRBV9 and TRBJ2-3; TRBD2 matches at 9 bases. Source: CD8+ T cells sorted from blood, taken at approximately week 60, from a patient treated with tofacitinib. CDR3 sequence (DNA): TGTGCCAGCAGCACCCGACTAGCGGGCACAGATACGCAGTATTTT. Amino acid sequence: CASSTRLAGTDTQYF.